The rows below give T cell receptor beta chains drawn from one sample of a study of chemoradiotherapy in HPV16-positive cancers. Profiled with immunoSEQ multiplex PCR; TCRdb holds only in-frame clones, not every one. The table records more than 5,500 clones, approximately 86% of them present only once. This specimen consisted of tumor tissue, obtained from a patient who underwent chemoradiotherapy. All receptors derive from a human donor with HPV-associated anogenital cancer. Each CDR3 is given with its conserved first and last residue. D genes are given only for firm matches. Rows may omit the clone size; those that give it use once, few, many or a size class.

CDR3 protein: CASSLAIIVSRKANETQYF
CDR3 DNA: TGTGCCAGCAGCTTAGCTATTATAGTGTCCAGAAAGGCCAACGAGACCCAGTACTTC
D gene: .
clone size: once
J gene: TRBJ2-5
V gene: TRBV7-9

CDR3 protein: CASSGGRFPNYGYTF
CDR3 DNA: TGTGCCAGCAGTGGGGGACGGTTTCCTAACTATGGCTACACCTTC
D gene: .
clone size: .
J gene: TRBJ1-2
V gene: TRBV28

CDR3 protein: CASSSQDFYEQYF
CDR3 DNA: TGTGCCAGCAGTTCCCAGGATTTCTACGAGCAGTACTTC
D gene: .
clone size: .
J gene: TRBJ2-7
V gene: TRBV27

CDR3 protein: CASSYTRDPETQYF
CDR3 DNA: TGTGCCAGCAGTTACACCAGGGATCCAGAGACCCAGTACTTC
D gene: .
clone size: once
J gene: TRBJ2-5
V gene: TRBV6-5

CDR3 protein: CASSPGTGREKLFF
CDR3 DNA: TGTGCCAGCTCACCGGGGACAGGACGAGAAAAACTGTTTTTT
D gene: TRBD1
clone size: .
J gene: TRBJ1-4
V gene: TRBV18

CDR3 protein: CSVEDEYRGENIQYF
CDR3 DNA: TGCAGCGTTGAAGACGAATACAGGGGGGAAAACATTCAGTACTTC
D gene: TRBD1
clone size: .
J gene: TRBJ2-4
V gene: TRBV29-1

CDR3 protein: CASSEVTNEQFF
CDR3 DNA: TGTGCCAGTAGTGAGGTTACGAATGAGCAGTTCTTC
D gene: .
clone size: .
J gene: TRBJ2-1
V gene: TRBV19

CDR3 protein: CASSKTRNEQFF
CDR3 DNA: TGTGCCAGCAGCAAGACTCGCAATGAGCAGTTCTTC
D gene: .
clone size: .
J gene: TRBJ2-1
V gene: TRBV7-2

CDR3 protein: CASSYSRGREDTQYF
CDR3 DNA: TGTGCCAGCAGTTATTCCAGGGGGCGCGAGGATACGCAGTATTTT
D gene: TRBD1
clone size: .
J gene: TRBJ2-3
V gene: TRBV6-5

CDR3 protein: CASNPGSTDTQYF
CDR3 DNA: TGCGCCAGCAACCCCGGGAGCACAGATACGCAGTATTTT
D gene: .
clone size: .
J gene: TRBJ2-3
V gene: TRBV5-1

CDR3 protein: CASSLTGASAEAFF
CDR3 DNA: TGTGCCAGCAGCTTGACAGGGGCTTCCGCTGAAGCTTTCTTT
D gene: TRBD1
clone size: .
J gene: TRBJ1-1
V gene: TRBV11-2